This T cell receptor beta chain came from a study of human T cells and chemical hapten exposure (dated by TCRdb to the early 2020s). Background on the whole study: For sensitization, 2% DPC in acetone was applied to a roughly 2 cm by roughly 2 cm area of upper inner arm skin. Alopecia areata with under or over 50% scalp involvement, alopecia totalis and alopecia universalis were represented in the patient cohort, which was mostly female. Patients additionally received weekly therapeutic DPC doses to the scalp throughout the roughly 23-week study period. In alopecia patients, the study followed how the peripheral blood TCR repertoire changed in vivo over primary and secondary sensitization to diphenylcyclopropenone (DPC), a hapten. Blood samples were taken from patients before sensitization (week 0) and then at 2, 6 and about 24 weeks after DPC sensitization. Patch testing was done on the upper back using Finn chambers containing 0.01% DPC, and results were scored after 6 days according to International Contact Dermatitis Research Group standards. Roughly 30 alopecia patients provided blood for TCR sequencing at one to four time points (pre-sensitization, 2, 6 and 24 weeks). Libraries were combined into a pool for sequencing, and differences in TCR yield between samples came mainly from small differences in library volumes within the pool. Overall study outcomes, separate from this receptor: Patch test score was positively correlated with the number of PT1 expanded TCRs, with significance at thresholds 8, 16 and 32 but not at 4. Expanded TCRs formed significantly more large CDR3 similarity clusters than pre-sensitization or healthy control sets, consistent with antigen-driven responses. Repeated subsampling changed both the strength of the expansion versus patch-test correlation and the threshold at which the correlation became significant. All patients had alopecia, a presumed autoimmune disease, so their immune response might differ from that of healthy individuals. No change with DPC sensitization was found in the number of TCRs above 1 in 1000 frequency, and no evidence of global repertoire structure alterations was found.

The library was built by means of RACE. TCRdb shows the sequencer as NextSeq 500. During library preparation, unique molecular identifiers were attached to individual cDNA molecules so that TCRs could be counted in a quantitative, reproducible way. Each blood RNA sample was used to sequence both TCR alpha and TCR beta chains. Regarding the original processing steps: A median of around 100,000 TCRs per sample was observed, with a range of roughly 20,000 to 750,000. The Decombinator software suite was used to annotate the V, J and CDR3 of the TCR reads. For PS versus PT1 abundance plots, all samples were subsampled to the same number of TCRs (28,000). Expanded TCRs were defined as absent before sensitization and observed at least eight times at the 2-week time point. TCRdb reran the public reads through fastp at Q25 and MiXCR, keeping productive beta chains. Rows with a matching CDR3 protein are joined into one entry that keeps the most common DNA and genes. The authors' filters were not applied to this entry. The sample table lists roughly 100,000 distinct CDR3 sequences, about 10% of them with a count of one. Around 3.1% of the sample is held by the ten biggest clonotypes.

Interpreted using the paper, the time point label stands for: pre-sensitization, week 0. The treatment or condition label of this sample denotes: therapeutic diphenylcyclopropenone sensitization with weekly scalp DPC. At every patch-test visit, the blood draw took place before the patch test was put on. Patients were considered eligible if aged 18 to 70, diagnosed with alopecia and deemed suitable for DPC therapy, and patients were excluded if pregnant. Unfractionated whole blood was collected in Tempus Blood RNA tubes, and total RNA was extracted from that blood. There are many counts of this clonotype. The clone's antigen remains unknown. Base qualities are not at hand, and no much larger clone is one base apart. Taken from cysteine to phenylalanine, the CDR3 has 14 residues. CDR3 DNA is the only sequence kept; it has 42 bases, read in frame from the first base. The germline V and J ends show losses of 5 bases and 6 bases respectively, and no gene match explains 6 bases of the junction. In the germline V gene (reference sequence), CDR1 corresponds to MNHNY and CDR2 to SVGAGI.

In this chain, TRBV6-6 is recombined with TRBJ1-5; TRBD1 fits 8 bases in the junction. This clonotype originated in a woman aged 55-70 years with alopecia areata. Some clones in this sample may be carry-over from other donors' samples. Specimen: whole blood, collected in connection with sensitization to the hapten diphenylcyclopropenone (DPC). This receptor carries the CDR3 CASSQRQGPQPQHF. DNA sequence: TGTGCCAGCAGTCAAAGACAGGGGCCTCAGCCCCAGCATTTT.